This T cell receptor beta chain was retrieved from a study of cytomegalovirus exposure and HLA in healthy donors (dated by TCRdb to 2017 to 2019). Context from the whole study: In an earlier analysis of under 750 of the donors, 276 Gb of sequence data and 100 million or so unique TCR beta sequences from about 180 million T cells were reported. Rather than drawing on any new phenotypic data, the later analysis identified candidate immune exposures from TCR beta sequences and the way those sequences occurred across donors. An earlier analysis of 450 to 750 of the donors used high-throughput TCR beta sequencing to judge whether each TCR beta V gene segment behaved as functional or pseudogenic. Among roughly 400 genotyped donors of the cohort, an average of approximately 240,000 unique TCR beta nucleotide sequences were sequenced per donor, around a sixth of them non-productive. Approximately 330 gigabases of sequencing data and 91 million or so unique TCR sequences made up an early release that covered some 640 HLA-typed donors. A later genetic analysis took genome-wide SNP genotypes for 398 of the 666 donors and used that subset as a discovery cohort. Donor age, sex, ethnicity and CMV serostatus were collected together with the repertoire data. The study aimed to test whether signatures of past pathogen exposure could be identified by cataloging public T cell receptors. All discovery cohort repertoires had been generated on a single sequencing platform. Class I and class II HLA loci were covered by the typing at four-digit resolution. Typing coverage varied by locus: roughly 629-630 donors for A, B, C, DRB1 and DQB1; more than 500 for DQA1; around 610 for DPA1; approximately 450 for DPB1. The T cell repertoires of 700 or so subjects were profiled by immunosequencing and related to cytomegalovirus serostatus. Besides the first cohort of roughly 700 subjects, a separate validation cohort made up of some 110 different subjects was used. To study patterns of TCR occurrence, a later analysis re-analyzed previously published TCR beta repertoires from 700 or so donors and added high-resolution HLA genotyping. Among the roughly 390 genotyped donors, around 79% belonged to the genetic ancestry cluster associated with self-reported Caucasian donors. High-throughput TCR immunosequencing, statistical association of individual TCRs with disease status, and machine learning were combined to predict cytomegalovirus infection status. Roughly five DR-DQ haplotypes were handled as single units for association and clustering because linkage in the cohort was strong.

Worth noting for this clone: This clone's antigen is unknown. Base quality data are lacking; no much larger clone is found one base away.

From the cysteine through the phenylalanine, the CDR3 covers 14 amino acids. The entry retains the CDR3 DNA only, 42 bases that are in frame from base 1. Trimming accounts for 4 bases at V and 8 bases at J, while the number of junction bases matched to no gene is 6. The germline V gene supplies CDR1 SGHRS and CDR2 YFSETQ. Study-wide conclusions, independent of this receptor: A later genetic analysis associated a missense DCLRE1C variant with V-gene and J-gene trimming of TCR beta chains, and an independent cohort replicated the association. Cytomegalovirus status was reported to be diagnosed by the classifier with high specificity and sensitivity in both the original and validation cohorts. Across donors, most TCR sequences were observed very rarely, whereas some public TCRs were present in many individuals. In vitro tests confirmed that a few of the cytomegalovirus-associated TCR beta chains recognize cytomegalovirus antigens. A later genetic analysis reported fewer N-insertions in productive TCRs among donors in an Asian-associated ancestry cluster than the roughly 720-donor mean. A further reported finding was that TCR beta sequences accurately predicted the HLA-A and HLA-B alleles for most subjects in the first cohort. A later analysis associated 16,951 TCR beta sequences with specific HLA alleles at a false discovery rate of 0.05. A cluster of highly shared sequence variants was judged likely to be a technical artifact of the sequencing pipeline. Roughly uniform sequencing depth across donors was assumed in presence/absence analyses, although this assumption may not hold. For the cohort, immune exposure information was limited to CMV serostatus. The 87-base-pair reads could not distinguish some IMGT-functional V segments, including TRBV6-2 and TRBV6-3, so those segments were excluded. Broadly in line with IMGT annotations, most TCR beta V segments showed up in productive rearrangements about 90% or about 30% of the time in an earlier analysis of under 700 of the donors. HLA typing was unavailable for some donors at each locus, so association tests used only the typed subset. The earlier analysis of about 600 of the donors excluded around 17 rarely observed V segments, including chromosome 9 orphons, because counts were too low. A later analysis found that TCR association rates varied across HLA loci, with DRB1 alleles showing the most associated TCRs and HLA-C alleles the fewest. In this cohort, only TCR beta chains were sequenced, and detectable features were limited by the absence of alpha or paired-chain data. Correlated functional status among segregating V segments might be attributable to linkage disequilibrium, but an unknown experimental factor could not be ruled out. The authors suggested that the approach could potentially be extended to other disease states and immunological phenotypes. When HLA alleles, especially DR and DQ, strongly co-occurred, TCR associations were difficult to assign to individual alleles. Compared with equally common non-associated chains, HLA-associated TCR beta chains in a later analysis were more clonally expanded and had lower generation probabilities. A later analysis found that most CMV-associated TCR beta chains appeared HLA-restricted, with HLA associations seemingly driven largely by CMV exposure. In a later analysis, several top co-occurrence clusters were reported to appear linked to parvovirus B19, influenza, CMV and Epstein-Barr virus. A total of some 180 TCR beta chains were listed by the study as associated with cytomegalovirus.

In total, fewer than 750 healthy bone marrow donors made up the cohort. All cohort members were sampled while nominally healthy, although unrecorded immune exposures were likely present. The donor tested CMV seronegative, placing the donor among the 350 to 400 seronegative members of the cohort. Every donor gave a peripheral blood sample, and the peripheral blood mononuclear cells from that sample were used for TCR beta sequencing. Genomic DNA extraction from the blood cell samples was performed with the Qiagen DNeasy Blood Extraction Kit. Libraries were made using the immunoSEQ multiplex PCR assay. A mixture of 60 forward primers for TCR Vbeta segments and 13 reverse primers for TCR Jbeta segments was used in the multiplex PCR. The CDR3 region of rearranged TCR beta genes was amplified from genomic DNA with a multiplex PCR assay. On the Illumina HiSeq System, the amplified TCR beta libraries were sequenced as 87-base-pair reads. The authors' pipeline ran thus. In a later analysis, roughly 80 million unique TCR beta chains were counted across the roughly 670 repertoires, and around 10 million of these chains were shared by at least two donors. Raw reads were error-corrected and collapsed into unique sequences with a nearest-neighbor algorithm that merged closely related sequences to remove PCR and sequencing errors. V, D and J gene segments were assigned by aligning CDR3 sequences to IMGT reference sequences. For a sequence to be retained, at least a six-nucleotide match to both a V gene segment and a J gene segment was required. Rearrangements were classified as productive when the CDR3 lacked stop codons and remained in frame with V and J, and all other rearrangements were classified as non-productive. CDR3 was defined according to IMGT convention as the region running from the second conserved V-encoded cysteine to the conserved J-encoded phenylalanine. Sequences without an unambiguous match to a single V gene segment were excluded from the earlier analysis of several hundred of the donors. An earlier analysis of several hundred of the donors called V segments functional above 56.7% productive rearrangements and segregating when the between-donor standard deviation exceeded 5%. A statistical classification framework was built to diagnose cytomegalovirus status from the catalog of TCR beta chain sequences. A later analysis assigned V and J genes by comparing TCR nucleotide sequences with IMGT/GENE-DB human TR gene sequences. Using the TCRdist pipeline, a later analysis assigned CDR3 sequences along with most-parsimonious VDJ recombination scenarios. In a later analysis, each TCR beta chain was defined by its CDR3 amino acid sequence together with its V-gene family, and reads without a unique V-gene family were excluded. A later analysis removed 500 to 600 highly shared, low-generation-probability nucleotide sequences to deal with suspected cross-contamination and a sequencing artifact. In a later analysis, a clonal expansion index for each public chain was calculated from normalized within-repertoire ranks of inferred template counts. In a later analysis, generation probabilities were computed with a VDJ recombination model fitted to out-of-frame rearrangements, and the resulting probabilities were checked against IGoR. Hypergeometric tests were used in a later analysis to score TCR-TCR, TCR-HLA and TCR-CMV co-occurrence, with a repertoire-size bias correction applied to the TCR pairs. To estimate false discovery rates, a later analysis permuted the HLA or CMV assignments 20 times. In a later analysis, co-occurring TCRs were grouped using DBSCAN, with TCRdist sequence similarity added in when clustering inside HLA-allele-positive subsets. For co-occurrence clustering, repertoires with fewer than 30,000 or more than 120,000 public chains were excluded, along with 4 to 6 repertoires with anomalous nucleotide sharing. Drawn from immuneACCESS, this table holds only the in-frame rearrangements with V and J called that TCRdb kept. Clones are partly lost; checked studies trace under half to an unresolved V gene and leave the rest unexplained. V and J calls and clone size come straight from that table; D and trimming were deduced from the DNA. This sample comprises approximately 100,000 clones, 85% to 90% of them detected only once. Approximately 3.6% of the sample belongs to the ten largest clones.

The sequence is built from TRBV5-1 and TRBJ1-4; 9 junctional bases match TRBD1. The sample taken for sequencing was PBMCs. The receptor comes from a man aged 25-45 years in good health and CMV-seronegative. This receptor has the CDR3 CASSIGQGREKLFF. The base sequence is TGCGCCAGCAGCATCGGACAGGGGAGGGAAAAACTGTTTTTT.